The 14 T cell receptor beta chains presented below share a single source sample, sequenced in a study of post-analysis software for immune sequencing data. Study-level results: Roughly five TRBV segments appeared more often in patients than in controls, and TRBV5-6, TRBV5-1 and TRBV20-1 were among these.

Antigens of these TCRs are unknown. Unique molecular identifiers were present in the TCR beta cDNA libraries. In TCRdb, the PCR reads were re-called with MiXCR into one record per CDR3 protein. The data contain approximately 770,000 distinct CDR3 sequences, about 43% of them singletons. The sample consisted of blood. The receptor source for this set is a girl aged 10-17 years with multiple sclerosis.

V usage is TRBV4-3 and J usage is TRBJ1-2; D gene uncertain. The germline CDR1 and CDR2 sequences are LGHNA and YSLEER. This CDR3 comprises 16 residues. Trimming left V 0 bases short and J 7 bases short, with 18 bases between. The CDR3 coding sequence is TGCGCCAGCAGCCAAGATAGGTTGGGAGTGGGGAGTGGCTACACCTTC. This translates into CASSQDRLGVGSGYTF.

J is TRBJ2-1 and V is TRBV10-3; 7 bases match TRBD2. Germline assignment: CDR1 ENHRY and CDR2 SYGVKD. This CDR3 region has 15 residues. With 3 bases clipped from V and 12 bases from J, the junction kept 14 bases outside the gene matches. The CDR3 sequence is CAISDGLAEERGQFF. In nucleotides, the CDR3 is TGTGCCATCAGTGACGGGCTAGCGGAAGAGAGAGGGCAGTTCTTC.

This clonotype was seen just once. The junction shows a germline mismatch at one end, possibly a read error. V usage is TRBV20-1 and J usage is TRBJ2-4; D is uncertain. The last part of the DNA fits TRBJ2-7 better; the J call may be wrong. CDR3 length equals 12 residues. CDR1 and CDR2 (germline): DFQATT, SNEGSKA (reference sequence). CDR3 bases: TGCAGGGCTAGTTCTGGGTGCGACGAGCAGTACTTC. It translates to CRASSGCDEQYF.

The genes are TRBV20-1 and TRBJ2-7; 13 nucleotides align to TRBD2. Losses at the gene ends were 0 bases for V and 2 bases for J; bases not matched to a gene: 10. The CDR3 runs 18 residues. Germline CDR1 reads DFQATT; CDR2 reads SNEGSKA (reference sequence). The CDR3 coding sequence is TGCAGTGCTAGAGATGGGGGACTAGCGGGGCCCTCAACCTACGAGCAGTACTTC. It codes for CSARDGGLAGPSTYEQYF.

This clonotype was detected a few times. V is TRBV12-3 or TRBV12-4 and J is TRBJ1-2; the match to TRBD1 covers 7 bases. Trimming took 6 bases from V and 6 from J; bases not matched to a gene: 13. The CDR3 runs to 15 residues. The CDR3 here is CASRRQGGTGHGYTF. DNA for the CDR3: TGTGCCAGCAGGAGACAGGGCGGGACCGGCCATGGCTACACCTTC.

V is TRBV7-8 and J is TRBJ1-6, with D maybe TRBD1 (6 bases). CDR3 length: 15 amino acids. CDR1 and CDR2 (germline): SGHVS, FQNEAQ. V was shortened by 5 bases and J by 10 bases, with 18 bases between the two germline ends. CDR3 amino acids: CASSPSQGTWSPLHF. The CDR3 DNA reads TGTGCCAGCAGCCCCTCACAGGGTACATGGTCACCCCTCCACTTT. Variable domain in full (rest from reference TRBV7-8 and TRBJ1-6): GAGVSQSPRYKVAKRGQDVALRCDPISGHVSLFWYQQALGQGPEFLTYFQNEAQLDKSGLPSDRFFAERPEGSVSTLKIQRTQQEDSAVYLCASSPSQGTWSPLHFGNGTRLTVT.

The rearrangement links TRBV6-5 to TRBJ2-4, with a tentative D call TRBD2 (6 bases). The better agreement between TRBJ2-7 and the DNA end casts doubt on the J call. Germline CDR1 MNHEY, CDR2 SVGAGI. The CDR3 loop spans 12 amino acids. Written as DNA, the CDR3 is TGTGCCAGCATTGGAGGGTCGTCCGAGCAGTACTTC. It is translated as CASIGGSSEQYF.

The chain uses TRBV7-2 and TRBJ2-2, with 12 bases fitting TRBD2. Trimming took 2 bases from V and 5 from J; bases not matched to a gene: 6. The germline gives CDR1 SGHTA, CDR2 FQGNSA. The CDR3 length is 17 residues. The CDR3 DNA reads TGTGCCAGCAGCTTACTAGCGGGAGGGCCTGAAACCGGGGAGCTGTTTTTT. Protein: CASSLLAGGPETGELFF.

The rearrangement links TRBV9 to TRBJ2-3, with TRBD2 identical over 9 bases. With 8 bases clipped from V and 0 bases from J, the junction kept 10 bases outside the gene matches. The CDR3 extends over 16 amino acids. CDR1 SGDLS and CDR2 YYNGEE come from the germline V gene. The CDR3 DNA sequence: TGTGCCAGTTCCTATCCTAGCGGGGCCAGCACAGATACGCAGTATTTT. Encoded protein: CASSYPSGASTDTQYF. Drawing the rest from reference TRBV9 and TRBJ2-3, the complete variable domain is DSGVTQTPKHLITATGQRVTLRCSPRSGDLSVYWYQQSLDQGLQFLIQYYNGEERAKGNILERFSAQQFPDLHSELNLSSLELGDSALYFCASSYPSGASTDTQYFGPGTRLTVL.

The V gene is TRBV7-2, the J gene TRBJ2-7, with 7 bases fitting TRBD1. J lost 5 bases, V lost 6 bases, and 13 bases had no gene match. The germline V gene encodes CDR1 SGHTA and CDR2 FQGNSA. The CDR3 has 15 residues. The CDR3 spells CASRSGVRGFDEQYF. As DNA, the CDR3 is TGTGCCAGCAGATCTGGGGTCAGGGGGTTCGACGAGCAGTACTTC.

The V gene is TRBV28, the J gene TRBJ2-7; 8 nucleotides line up with TRBD1. Germline CDR1 is MDHEN and CDR2 is SYDVKM. V lost 4 bases and J lost 0; bases outside the gene matches: 8. The CDR3 totals 16 residues. The CDR3, as DNA: TGTGCCAGCAGTTCCATCACGGGACAGGTCTCCTACGAGCAGTACTTC. Its translation: CASSSITGQVSYEQYF.

There are a few counts of this clonotype. The gene calls are TRBV6-1 and TRBJ1-4; D is unresolved. The CDR3 has 13 residues. V was pared by 7 bases and J by 8 bases, with 14 bases between. Germline V lookup: CDR1 MNHNS, CDR2 SASEGT. The CDR3 is CASTAVISEKLFF. CDR3 nucleotides: TGTGCCAGCACTGCCGTCATCTCCGAAAAACTGTTTTTT.

The DNA for the CDR3 is TGCAGTGCTAGGAGGGGACTAGCGGGAGCCTACAATGAGCAGTTCTTC. Its protein product is CSARRGLAGAYNEQFF. The V call is TRBV20-1, the J call TRBJ2-1, with TRBD2 matching 14 bases. The ends lost 3 bases at V and 2 bases at J; junction bases unmatched: 3. Germline V gene lookup returns CDR1 DFQATT and CDR2 SNEGSKA (reference sequence). This CDR3 region has 16 residues.

This clonotype was found a few times. This sequence joins TRBV6-6 and TRBJ2-5, with 10 bases identical to TRBD2. Germline trimming cut 3 bases from V and 4 bases from J; bases unmatched to any gene: 5. Looked up from germline, CDR1 is MNHNY and CDR2 is SVGAGI (reference sequence). The CDR3 is made up of 15 amino acids. CDR3 residues: CASSYGASGGETQYF. The CDR3 region has the DNA TGTGCCAGCAGTTATGGGGCTAGCGGGGGAGAGACCCAGTACTTC.